The rows below give T cell receptor beta chains drawn from one sample of a study of regulatory and conventional T cells in RAG deficiency. Using immunoSEQ multiplex PCR, the repertoire was profiled, and TCRdb retains in-frame clones only, with some absent. The data show around 22,000 clones, just under 95% seen once. The same specimen was also included in a second study, on regulatory T cells.

Material for sequencing was CD4+ T cells sorted from blood. These receptor sequences come from a human donor in good health. Each CDR3 is given with its conserved first and last residue. A D gene is named only where the DNA matches it firmly.

>NA|TRBV19
CASSGQGRKTQYF
>TRBD2|TRBV18
CASSPPSGPHTDTQYF
>NA|TRBV11-2
CASSLDRQYTQYF
>TRBD1|TRBV15
CATSIGQGQPQHF
>NA|TRBV28
CASNRGLETQYF
>NA|TRBV19
CASISSKNTGELFF
>NA|TRBV9
CASSVGVGLKEQYF
>TRBD1|TRBV6-1
CASSLPGQFYGYTF
>NA|TRBV9
CASSVDFGGSGNTIYF
>TRBD1|TRBV30
CAWMQGALGYTF
>NA|TRBV5-1
CASSLEWGSYEQYF
>NA|TRBV5-6
CASSLVAASPYGGELFF
>TRBD1|TRBV6-1
CQTGGSYGYTF
>NA|TRBV30
CAWNQAPSGNTIYF
>TRBD2|TRBV6-5
CASSRGGTNTGELFF
>TRBD2|TRBV11-2
CASSRAGWRSYNEQFF
>TRBD2|TRBV5-6
CASSSRLAGGFQETQYF
>NA|TRBV6-1
CASSESADNEQFF
>NA|TRBV30
CAWRWQNEQFF
>TRBD1|TRBV28
CASSRQGRAGELFF
>TRBD1|TRBV2
CASKQGGGTGTYTSYEQYF
>NA|TRBV30
CAWSSADYNEQFF
>TRBD2|TRBV11-2
CASGRGVRHTTDTQYF
>NA|TRBV4-1
CASSQEGGLAYEQYF
>NA|TRBV7-8
CASRTGGRLDTQYF
>TRBD2|TRBV6-1
CASSQSGTNTGELFF
>NA|TRBV4-2
CASSQDHDAFSYEQYF
>NA|TRBV27
CASSPSGELFF
>TRBD2|TRBV14
CASSQGTSVYNEQFF
>NA|TRBV29-1
CSAGLSNTGELFF
>TRBD1|TRBV19
CASSPRDRDGYTF
>NA|TRBV20-1
CSARTVGGYTF
>NA|TRBV18
CASSPGAGSYEQYF
>NA|TRBV2
CASSERGGVIGELFF
>TRBD1|TRBV5-1
CASSPRDRGEQYF
>NA|TRBV25-1
CASSDRGEGTKNIQYF
>TRBD1|TRBV9
CASSVYLGGLYNEQFF
>NA|TRBV14
CASSPGPNGYTF
>NA|TRBV11-1
CATRPGRGVGEQYF
>NA|TRBV10-3
CAISSGTDYGYTF
>NA|TRBV25-1
CASREDSNYGYTF
>TRBD1|TRBV5-6
CASSLLGTATYNEQFF
>NA|TRBV28
CASSFGGPTEAFF